These 17 T cell receptor beta chains share one sample of origin, sequenced in a study of tumor-infiltrating lymphocytes in primary liver carcinoma. For blood RNA, unsorted whole blood served as the source, and germline DNA was extracted too. With a constant-region primer, TCR beta cDNA was made from about 0.55 ug of total RNA. ARM-PCR was slightly modified, and three nested multiplex PCR rounds with it gave rise to the TCR beta libraries. TRBV1-TRBV30 forward primers paired with a C-beta reverse primer drove the first two PCR rounds, roughly 10 cycles each. TCRdb ran MiXCR on the multiplex PCR reads and lists one entry per CDR3 protein. Among 310,000 or so distinct CDR3 sequences listed, almost 65% were seen once. Sequencing used peripheral blood. These receptors were taken from a middle-aged man with primary liver carcinoma and hepatitis B virus infection.

As regards this clonotype: A much larger clone sits a single nucleotide away, making a read error possible. The rearrangement uses TRBV11-3 and TRBJ2-1; 10 bases agree with TRBD2. V was pared by 5 bases and J by 0 bases, with 13 bases of the junction left unmatched. There are 19 residues in the CDR3. Germline assignment: CDR1 SGHNT and CDR2 YENEEA. In DNA form, the CDR3 reads TGTGCCAGCAGCCATGGACTAGCGGAAGGGCCGAACTCCTACAATGAGCAGTTCTTC. This gives the protein CASSHGLAEGPNSYNEQFF.

Worth noting for this clonotype: The junction departs from the called germline gene at one end, perhaps through a read error. The chain has TRBV6-1 and TRBJ2-1, with a tentative D call TRBD1 (5 bases). The CDR3 is made up of 13 amino acids. CDR1 MNHNS and CDR2 SASEGT come from the germline V gene. This CDR3 reads CASSASGDSEQFF. Here the CDR3 DNA reads TGTGCCAGCAGTGCCTCAGGAGACAGTGAGCAGTTCTTT.

Notes on this clonotype: The CDR3 does not close with the conserved phenylalanine or tryptophan, likely indicating a read error. The DNA is omitted, as the CDR3 cannot be located on it reliably, and the CDR3 follows TCRdb's listing. The gene calls are TRBV11-2 and TRBJ2-3. CDR1 SGHAT and CDR2 FQNNGV come from the germline V gene. The CDR3 length equals 13 residues, ends included. The CDR3 region is CASSPRRTDTQCL.

About this clonotype itself: One end of the junction fails to match germline, which may point to a read error. The chain has TRBV6-2 or TRBV6-3 and TRBJ2-3; no firm D call. Germline CDR1 reads MNHEY; CDR2 reads SVGEGT. The CDR3 runs to 12 residues. The CDR3 DNA sequence: TGTGCCAGCAGGCCCTCTGCGGATAAGCAGTATTTT. Protein product: CASRPSADKQYF.

V usage is TRBV5-6 and J usage is TRBJ2-7; D not resolved. V was clipped by 0 bases and J by 0 bases, with 10 bases between them. The CDR3 runs to 15 residues. From germline, CDR1 is SGHDT and CDR2 YYEEEE. The CDR3 here is CASSLVEASSYEQYF. Written as DNA, the CDR3 is TGTGCCAGCAGCTTGGTTGAGGCGAGCTCCTACGAGCAGTACTTC. The full variable domain, in which reference TRBV5-6 and TRBJ2-7 provide the parts outside the CDR3, is DAGVTQSPTHLIKTRGQQVTLRCSPKSGHDTVSWYQQALGQGPQFIFQYYEEEERQRGNFPDRFSGHQFPNYSSELNVNALLLGDSALYLCASSLVEASSYEQYFGPGTRLTVT.

In its sample, this clonotype was seen once. The rearrangement joins TRBV6-1 to TRBJ2-7; 8 nucleotides align to TRBD1. The CDR3 has 16 residues. In germline, CDR1 is MNHNS, CDR2 SASEGT. Trimming cost V 2 bases and J 9 bases; bases outside gene matches: 15. The CDR3 protein is CASSELSRQGFGGQYF. DNA for the CDR3: TGTGCCAGCAGTGAATTAAGCCGACAGGGGTTCGGCGGGCAGTACTTC.

In its sample, this clonotype was seen many times. The chain has TRBV29-1 and TRBJ2-7; either TRBD1 or TRBD2 may supply D (5 bases each). Germline V gives CDR1 SQVTM, CDR2 ANQGSEA. This CDR3 has 13 residues. Deletions cut 7 bases from V and 1 base from J, with 14 bases between. In nucleotides, the CDR3 is TGCAGCGCAGAGGGGCCAGAGTCCTACGAGCAGTACTTC. This encodes CSAEGPESYEQYF.

For this clonotype: A much larger clone lies a single base off, so this may be a read error. This chain links TRBV6-2 or TRBV6-3 with TRBJ2-7; tentatively, D is TRBD2 (6 bases). The CDR3 has 15 amino acids. CDR1 is MNHEY and CDR2 is SVGEGT in the germline V gene. Written as DNA, the CDR3 is TGTGTCAGCACCCACCTCGTTGCGGGGTCCCACGAGCAGTACTTC. This sequence encodes CVSTHLVAGSHEQYF.

This clonotype has just a few counts. The chain joins TRBV30 to TRBJ2-2; 7 bases line up with TRBD1. The length of the CDR3 is 14 residues. J was trimmed by 6 bases and V by 7 bases; bases with no gene match: 11. CDR1 is GTSNPN, CDR2 SVGIG, per germline (reference sequence). The CDR3 DNA reads TGTGCCTTCTCAGGGGGTATCAGGCCCGGGGAGCTGTTTTTT. It specifies CAFSGGIRPGELFF.

Turning to this clonotype: This may be a read error: a much more frequent sequence differs by one nucleotide. The chain carries TRBV5-1 and TRBJ1-2; no clear D gene. This CDR3 is built from 12 residues. V was shortened by 6 bases and J by 6 bases, with 12 bases between the two germline ends. Germline V gene lookup returns CDR1 SGHRS and CDR2 YFSETQ. The CDR3 DNA reads as TGCGCCAGCAACTTCGCGTGGGATGGCTACACCTTC. It encodes CASNFAWDGYTF.

This clonotype occurred once. Its ends do not fully match the called genes, so a read error is possible. The chain is built from TRBV29-1 and TRBJ2-1; D tentatively fits TRBD1 or TRBD2 (6 bases each). The CDR3 totals 14 residues. From germline, CDR1 is SQVTM and CDR2 ANQGSEA. The CDR3 is CSVKGGSSHNEQFF. The CDR3 DNA reads TGCAGTGTTAAAGGGGGGAGCTCCCACAATGAGCAGTTCTTC.

The chain links TRBV28 to TRBJ1-2, with a possible D match to TRBD1 (5 bases). V dropped 6 bases and J dropped 4 bases, with 18 bases sitting between them. In germline, CDR1 is MDHEN, CDR2 SYDVKM. This CDR3 has 15 residues. The DNA for the CDR3 is TGTGCCAGCAGCTCCCCCCGGGGCTCGACCTATGGCTACACCTTC. Translated: CASSSPRGSTYGYTF.

Many counts were recorded for this clonotype. This chain joins TRBV12-3 or TRBV12-4 and TRBJ2-7; 14 positions match TRBD2. This CDR3 region has 15 residues. Losses at the gene ends were 4 bases for V and 5 bases for J; bases not matched to a gene: 4. This CDR3 reads CASSSGLAGAHEQYF. Here the CDR3 DNA reads TGTGCCAGCAGTTCGGGACTAGCGGGAGCCCACGAGCAGTACTTC.

Concerning this clonotype itself: The junction departs from germline at one end; a sequencing error may be responsible. This chain connects TRBV11-2 to TRBJ2-1, with 7 bases matching TRBD1. This CDR3 has 16 residues. Germline-derived CDR1 and CDR2 are SGHAT and FQNNGV. CDR3 DNA sequence: TGTGCCAGCAGCCCCTCGACAGGGCGCTTGTCCAATGAGCAGTTGTTC. Translated: CASSPSTGRLSNEQLF.

The gene calls are TRBV28 and TRBJ2-7; 9 bases map to TRBD1. V gave up 8 bases and J gave up 5 bases; unmatched junction bases: 4. Per germline, CDR1 MDHEN and CDR2 SYDVKM. The CDR3 sequence is 12 residues long. This chain's CDR3 is CASVGQGHEQYF. The DNA of the CDR3 is TGTGCCAGCGTGGGACAGGGCCACGAGCAGTACTTC.

V usage is TRBV4-1 and J usage is TRBJ2-7, with 7 bases fitting TRBD2. Germline-derived CDR1 and CDR2 are MGHRA and YSYEKL. Trimming cost V 4 bases and J 13 bases; bases outside gene matches: 22. There are 16 residues in the CDR3. CDR3 nucleotide sequence: TGCGCCAGCAGCCCCCCCGGGGCGGGAGTGAAGTCCGTGCACTACTTC. Encoded protein: CASSPPGAGVKSVHYF.

This clonotype was picked up many times. This chain connects TRBV6-2 or TRBV6-3 to TRBJ1-1; D not certain. There are 13 residues in the CDR3. Germline V gene sequence: CDR1 MNHEY, CDR2 SVGEGT. V gave up 4 bases and J gave up 1 base, with 7 bases separating them. CDR3 nucleotide sequence: TGTGCCAGCAGTTTAACGGGGAACACTGAAGCTTTCTTT. It yields the protein CASSLTGNTEAFF.